The 17 T cell receptor beta chains below all came from one sample that was sequenced in a study of T cell repertoires in cytomegalovirus infection. MiXCR, applied by TCRdb to the reads, yields one record per CDR3 protein. The sample holds about 920,000 distinct CDR3 sequences, approximately 31% seen once. Their cognate antigens are unknown. Here the sequenced sample was cultured CD8+ T cells from PBMCs, taken from culture after CMV antigen stimulation. These receptors were collected from a human donor in good health (CMV status not recorded). Some clones in this sample may be carry-over from other donors' samples.

This clonotype has a handful of counts. The V and J genes are TRBV6-6 and TRBJ1-1, with a weak D call TRBD1 (5 bases). The V end was cut by 2 bases, the J end by 3 bases, with 10 bases between. Germline V CDR1 and CDR2: MNHNY, SVGAGI (reference sequence). The CDR3 covers 14 residues. CDR3 residues: CASSYGQEHTEAFF. In nucleotides, the CDR3 is TGTGCCAGCAGTTACGGACAAGAACACACTGAAGCTTTCTTT.

V usage is TRBV7-9 and J usage is TRBJ2-1; D is possibly TRBD2 (5 bases). Trimming took off 8 bases at V and 6 bases at J, with 20 bases between the two ends. Germline V CDR1 and CDR2: SEHNR, FQNEAQ (reference sequence). The CDR3 covers 15 residues. For the CDR3, the DNA is TGTGCCAGCCCGCCCAGGCTAGGAGGCATCAATGAGCAGTTCTTC. Protein product: CASPPRLGGINEQFF. The full variable domain, completed using reference TRBV7-9 and TRBJ2-1, is DTGVSQNPRHKITKRGQNVTFRCDPISEHNRLYWYRQTLGQGPEFLTYFQNEAQLEKSRLLSDRFSAERPKGSFSTLEIQRTEQGDSAMYLCASPPRLGGINEQFFGPGTRLTVL.

This sequence joins TRBV20-1 and TRBJ1-5, with D tentatively TRBD1 (6 bases). The V and J ends lost 6 bases and 1 base respectively, with 16 bases between them. The V gene's germline CDR1 is DFQATT and CDR2 SNEGSKA (reference sequence). The CDR3 consists of 15 residues. The CDR3 sequence is CSAYSKTGSNQPQHF. The CDR3 DNA is TGCAGTGCCTATTCCAAAACAGGGAGCAATCAGCCCCAGCATTTT.

This chain joins TRBV14 and TRBJ2-1; TRBD2 matches 11 bases. The germline V gene encodes CDR1 SGHDN and CDR2 FVKESK. The CDR3 is 17 residues long. V trimming: 0 bases; J trimming: 4 bases; junction bases outside the gene matches: 5. The CDR3 bases are TGTGCCAGCAGCCAAGAGTTAGCGGGGGGGCGGTACAATGAGCAGTTCTTC. It translates to CASSQELAGGRYNEQFF.

This chain joins TRBV15 and TRBJ2-3; D not resolved. V shed 0 bases and J shed 2 bases, with 12 bases lying between them. Germline-derived CDR1 and CDR2 are LNHNV and YYDKDF (reference sequence). This CDR3 has 16 amino acids. The CDR3 sequence is CATSRDLVTTTDTQYF. CDR3 sequence (DNA): TGTGCCACCAGCAGAGATTTGGTCACCACCACAGATACGCAGTATTTT.

The V call is TRBV12-3 or TRBV12-4, the J call TRBJ1-3; no clear D. The CDR3 has 16 amino acids. Deletions cut 5 bases from V and 2 bases from J, with 16 bases between. The CDR3 coding sequence is TGTGCCAGCAGTCCTCTTTATGAGTCTCCTGGAAACACCATATATTTT. Translating it yields CASSPLYESPGNTIYF.

This clonotype turned up a few times. This chain links TRBV6-5 with TRBJ1-5; 7 bases are shared with TRBD1. The CDR3 totals 14 residues. The ends lost 7 bases at V and 0 bases at J; junction bases unmatched: 3. Germline-derived CDR1 and CDR2 are MNHEY and SVGAGI. CDR3 sequence reads: CASKGQHSNQPQHF. DNA for the CDR3: TGTGCCAGCAAGGGACAGCATAGCAATCAGCCCCAGCATTTT.

The CDR3 spells CTSSSVRRSSYEQYV. The CDR3, as DNA: TGTACCAGCTCATCAGTAAGGCGGAGCTCCTACGAGCAGTACGTC. This rearrangement joins TRBV6-1 to TRBJ2-7; D gene uncertain. Germline V gives CDR1 MNHNS, CDR2 SASEGT. This CDR3 comprises 15 residues.

The V gene is TRBV3-1, the J gene TRBJ2-3, with TRBD1 as a possible D gene (7 bases). CDR1 LGHDT and CDR2 YNNKEL come from the germline V gene (reference sequence). The V end was cut by 0 bases, the J end by 1 base, with 11 bases between. The CDR3 loop spans 16 amino acids. The CDR3 sequence: CASSQDGGGRTDTQYF. The CDR3 nucleotides read TGTGCCAGCAGCCAAGATGGAGGGGGCCGCACAGATACGCAGTATTTT.

The chain links TRBV28 to TRBJ2-7; TRBD1 aligns across 7 bases. Trimming cost V 7 bases and J 0 bases; bases outside gene matches: 3. CDR1 MDHEN and CDR2 SYDVKM come from the germline V gene. This CDR3 contains 13 residues. CDR3 sequence: CASKDRSSYEQYV. CDR3 bases: TGTGCCAGCAAGGACAGGAGCTCCTACGAGCAGTACGTC.

This clonotype was found many times. The rearrangement links TRBV7-6 to TRBJ2-5; weak D call: TRBD1 (6 bases). The CDR3 is 15 residues long. The V gene lost 5 bases and the J gene lost 5 bases, with 18 bases spanning the gap. Germline V gene data show CDR1 as SGHVS and CDR2 as FNYEAQ. CDR3 sequence: CASSDQQGPRETQYF. In nucleotides, the CDR3 is TGTGCCAGCAGCGACCAACAGGGACCGCGGGAGACCCAGTACTTC.

In this sample, this clonotype turned up a few times. The chain has TRBV10-2 and TRBJ1-2; possibly TRBD1 for D (5 bases). The CDR3 spans 15 residues. Germline values: CDR1 WSHSY, CDR2 SAAADI. V gave up 3 bases and J gave up 4 bases, with 15 bases separating them. CDR3 nucleotides: TGCGCCAGCAGTGATGGGGGTAACCCCTTCTATGGCTACACCTTC. Its translation is CASSDGGNPFYGYTF.

The chain carries TRBV29-1 and TRBJ2-7; the match to TRBD1 covers 9 bases. The CDR3 spans 15 residues. Germline CDR1 reads SQVTM; CDR2 reads ANQGSEA. V shed 6 bases and J 3 bases; nucleotides not matched to a gene: 12. CDR3 protein: CSVGPPTGGIYEQYF. The CDR3 nucleotides are TGCAGCGTCGGACCTCCGACAGGGGGGATCTACGAGCAGTACTTC.

This rearrangement joins TRBV6-2 or TRBV6-3 to TRBJ1-2, with D possibly TRBD1 on 5 matching bases. The CDR3 runs to 13 residues. Trimming pared 6 bases from V and 8 bases from J, leaving 16 bases between. The germline V gene encodes CDR1 MNHEY and CDR2 SVGEGT. Here the CDR3 reads CASSTGTRVGYTF. The CDR3 DNA sequence: TGTGCCAGCAGCACCGGGACCCGGGTCGGCTACACCTTC.

The J gene is TRBJ2-5, the V gene TRBV6-6; 9 positions match TRBD2. The junction had 4 bases not matched to a gene; V was cut back by 0 bases and J by 2 bases. CDR3 length: 16 residues. CDR1 and CDR2 from the germline V gene are MNHNY and SVGAGI (reference sequence). CDR3 amino acids: CASSYSSSGTQETQYF. The CDR3 DNA reads as TGTGCCAGCAGTTACTCGTCTAGCGGGACACAAGAGACCCAGTACTTC.

This clonotype was seen many times. The chain couples TRBV7-9 to TRBJ2-1, with 7 bases that match TRBD2. CDR1 SEHNR and CDR2 FQNEAQ come from the germline V gene (reference sequence). J gave up 0 bases and V 2 bases, and 10 bases lay outside the gene matches. CDR3 length: 18 amino acids. The CDR3: CASSLTGRGVSSYNEQFF. The CDR3 DNA is TGTGCCAGCAGCTTAACGGGCCGGGGGGTAAGCTCCTACAATGAGCAGTTCTTC.

V is TRBV4-1 and J is TRBJ1-6, with a possible D match to TRBD1 (6 bases). There are 17 residues in the CDR3. The germline CDR1 and CDR2 sequences are MGHRA and YSYEKL. The ends were cut back, 1 base at V and 9 bases at J, with 19 bases in the middle. The CDR3 DNA follows: TGCGCCAGCAGCCAAGGTCGGGAAACAGGGTTAGGTTCACCCCTCCACTTT. Translated, it gives CASSQGRETGLGSPLHF.